The entry below gives a single TCR beta chain sequence along with its context. What it binds is not known. These data are taken from a study of T cells in Graves' hyperthyroidism and ophthalmopathy. Patients between 18 and 65 years old had hyperthyroidism, newly diagnosed and lasting under 2 months. The TCR beta CDR3 regions underwent amplification using RNA transcripts as the source. HTBI primers were used for first-round RT-PCR of the TCR CDR3. TCRdb analysed the multiplex PCR reads with MiXCR anew, one entry per CDR3 protein. This sample yields about 24,000 distinct CDR3 sequences, of which 45% to 50% are seen a single time; around 23% belongs to the top ten. Germline CDR1 is LNHDA and CDR2 is SQIVND (reference sequence). Unmatched junction bases numbered 1, after V lost 7 bases and J lost 0 bases. The CDR3 loop spans 14 amino acids. General observations from the study: Ophthalmopathy, as predicted by the model, came a median about seven months after the prediction.

This TCR was sampled from a middle-aged woman with Graves' hyperthyroidism that later progressed to Graves' ophthalmopathy. Sequenced sample: blood. J is TRBJ2-7 and V is TRBV19; TRBD2 aligns across 12 bases. This chain's CDR3 is CASKTSGSSYEQYF. For the CDR3, the DNA is TGTGCCAGTAAGACTAGCGGGAGCTCCTACGAGCAGTACTTC.